This T cell receptor (beta chain) was observed in a study of spatial heterogeneity in lung cancer. TCR cDNA molecules were tagged individually, and each one carried a unique molecular identifier. Using its own MiXCR run on the 5' RACE reads, TCRdb lists one record per CDR3 protein. The sample records over 10,000 distinct CDR3 sequences, about 5.4% being singletons. Sample share makes this clonotype medium-sized. Its antigen is currently unknown. The V and J ends lost 3 bases and 2 bases respectively, with 9 bases between them. The CDR3 is 13 residues long. The germline CDR1 and CDR2 sequences are SQVTM and ANQGSEA. Time point here: sample taken at primary tumor resection. A total of some 70 untreated early-stage non-small cell lung cancer patients served as donors. Unsorted samples of tumor, nontumor lung or frozen PBMC had their whole RNA sequenced. Study outcomes and limitations: Expanded alpha and beta TCR counts within tumors tracked tumor mutation counts. The numbers of ubiquitous and regional expanded TCRs correlated with ubiquitous and regional nonsynonymous mutations, respectively.

The chain employs TRBV29-1 and TRBJ2-3, with no clear D. The receptor was isolated from a female donor with early-stage non-small cell lung cancer. Specimen: lung tumor tissue, collected at surgery. CDR3 coding DNA: TGCAGCGTTGATGACTGGAACACAGATACGCAGTATTTT. Translating gives CSVDDWNTDTQYF.